This passage covers 15 T cell receptor beta chains from one sample sequenced in a study of blood T cell repertoires in COVID-19. TCRdb's table, derived via immunoSEQ multiplex PCR, lists solely in-frame clones and lacks some. The sample carries about 300,000 clones, over 85% recorded once. The material sequenced was peripheral blood. These TCRs come from a woman between 25 and 40 years old with COVID-19, enrolled during active disease.

In its sample, this clone was seen once. V and J are TRBV4-2 and TRBJ1-4; TRBD1 agrees at 8 bases. The CDR3 sequence is 15 residues long. Germline assignment: CDR1 LGHNA and CDR2 YNFKEQ. Germline trimming cut 0 bases from V and 8 bases from J; bases unmatched to any gene: 5. CDR3 region: CASSQDGPGGEKLFF. The CDR3 coding sequence is TGTGCCAGCAGCCAAGATGGCCCAGGGGGCGAAAAACTGTTTTTT.

The V call is TRBV7-2, the J call TRBJ2-2, with D uncertain. V was clipped by 0 bases and J by 4 bases, with 6 bases between them. From germline, CDR1 is SGHTA and CDR2 FQGNSA. CDR3 length: 14 residues. The DNA of the CDR3 is TGTGCCAGCAGCTTAGCGGAGAGCACCGGGGAGCTGTTTTTT. Residues: CASSLAESTGELFF.

The CDR3 DNA is TGTGCCAGCAAAGGGACAGGGATATCCTATAATTCACCCCTCCACTTT. Translated, it gives CASKGTGISYNSPLHF. The chain combines TRBV27 with TRBJ1-6, with 9 bases aligning to TRBD1. From germline, CDR1 is MNHEY and CDR2 SMNVEV (reference sequence). This CDR3 has 16 amino acids. The V and J ends lost 7 bases and 1 base, in that order; junction bases with no gene match: 5.

The chain has TRBV5-4 and TRBJ2-2, with 9 bases that match TRBD1. The CDR3 consists of 15 residues. J was trimmed by 7 bases and V by 4 bases; bases with no gene match: 8. Germline V gene data show CDR1 as SGHNT and CDR2 as YYREEE (reference sequence). The CDR3 DNA reads TGTGCCAGCAGCCCTCCTGGACAGGGGAACGGGGAGCTGTTTTTT. Amino acids: CASSPPGQGNGELFF.

The chain links TRBV19 to TRBJ1-4; 12 bases map to TRBD1. The CDR3 loop spans 17 amino acids. J lost 0 bases, V lost 5 bases, and 4 bases had no gene match. Germline V gene sequence: CDR1 LNHDA, CDR2 SQIVND (reference sequence). In DNA, the CDR3 is TGTGCCAGTAGTTCCGGGGACAGGGGGCCAACTAATGAAAAACTGTTTTTT. It codes for CASSSGDRGPTNEKLFF.

The genes are TRBV29-1 and TRBJ2-2; D may be TRBD2 (5 bases). Germline CDR1 reads SQVTM; CDR2 reads ANQGSEA. The germline V and J ends were trimmed by 3 bases and 0 bases, with 8 bases remaining between them. The CDR3 length is 14 residues. CDR3 protein: CSVEAGANTGELFF. The CDR3 DNA reads TGCAGCGTTGAGGCCGGGGCGAACACCGGGGAGCTGTTTTTT.

V gene TRBV7-6 combines with J gene TRBJ1-6; 9 nucleotides align to TRBD1. This CDR3 spans 16 amino acids. Trimming at V came to 5 bases and at J to 9 bases, leaving 11 bases not matched to a gene. CDR1 is SGHVS and CDR2 is FNYEAQ in the germline V gene. DNA of the CDR3: TGTGCCAGCAGCCCCAGGGGGGGACAGGGCGGTTCACCCCTCCACTTT. Protein product: CASSPRGGQGGSPLHF. Using reference TRBV7-6 and TRBJ1-6 for the parts outside the CDR3, the full variable domain is GAGVSQSPRYKVTKRGQDVALRCDPISGHVSLYWYRQALGQGPEFLTYFNYEAQQDKSGLPNDRFSAERPEGSISTLTIQRTEQRDSAMYRCASSPRGGQGGSPLHFGNGTRLTVT.

This clone was recorded once. The CDR3 region has the DNA TGTGCCAGCAAATCTCGGACAGTGAACACAGATACGCAGTATTTT. It is translated as CASKSRTVNTDTQYF. The V call is TRBV27, the J call TRBJ2-3, with a weak D call TRBD1 (6 bases). Germline V CDR1 and CDR2: MNHEY, SMNVEV (reference sequence). The CDR3 consists of 15 residues. Trimming took 7 bases from V and 2 from J, leaving 16 bases between them.

In DNA form, the CDR3 reads TGTGCCAGTGGGATGACGGGAACCAAAAACATTCAGTACTTC. As protein: CASGMTGTKNIQYF. V is TRBV6-5 and J is TRBJ2-4, with D tentatively TRBD2 (5 bases). V was cut by 9 bases and J by 2 bases, with 14 bases left in between. The CDR3 loop spans 14 amino acids. Germline-derived CDR1 and CDR2 are MNHEY and SVGAGI.

As DNA, the CDR3 is TGTGCCAGCAGCTTGACAGGGGCGAACACCGGGGAGCTGTTTTTT. Its protein is CASSLTGANTGELFF. V and J are TRBV7-3 and TRBJ2-2, with TRBD1 matching over 8 bases. V trimming: 3 bases; J trimming: 0 bases; junction bases outside the gene matches: 0. Germline V lookup: CDR1 SGHTA, CDR2 FQGTGA. The CDR3 has 15 residues. Variable domain in full (rest from reference TRBV7-3 and TRBJ2-2): GAGVSQTPSNKVTEKGKYVELRCDPISGHTALYWYRQSLGQGPEFLIYFQGTGAADDSGLPNDRFFAVRPEGSVSTLKIQRTERGDSAVYLCASSLTGANTGELFFGEGSRLTVL.

The chain has TRBV30 and TRBJ1-1, with unresolved D. The V gene lost 6 bases and the J gene lost 5 bases, with 10 bases spanning the gap. There are 11 residues in the CDR3. In germline, CDR1 is GTSNPN, CDR2 SVGIG (reference sequence). The CDR3 spells CACEKWTEAFF. Here the CDR3 DNA reads TGTGCCTGTGAGAAATGGACTGAAGCTTTCTTT.

V gene TRBV5-1 combines with J gene TRBJ2-7; 9 bases line up with TRBD2. CDR1 SGHRS and CDR2 YFSETQ come from the germline V gene. This CDR3 contains 15 residues. V shed 0 bases and J 2 bases; nucleotides not matched to a gene: 3. CDR3 sequence (DNA): TGCGCCAGCAGCTTGGCCAGCGGGGGGACCTACGAGCAGTACTTC. Translating it yields CASSLASGGTYEQYF.

The chain links TRBV5-1 to TRBJ2-5; 11 bases are a match to TRBD2. V shed 2 bases and J 7 bases; nucleotides not matched to a gene: 4. CDR3 length: 14 residues. Per the germline V gene, CDR1 is SGHRS and CDR2 is YFSETQ. CDR3 region: CASSLGTSGGTQYF. Written as DNA, the CDR3 is TGCGCCAGCAGCTTAGGGACTAGCGGTGGGACCCAGTACTTC. Full variable domain (missing parts from reference TRBV5-1 and TRBJ2-5): KAGVTQTPRYLIKTRGQQVTLSCSPISGHRSVSWYQQTPGQGLQFLFEYFSETQRNKGNFPGRFSGRQFSNSRSEMNVSTLELGDSALYLCASSLGTSGGTQYFGPGTRLLVL.

The table lists this clone with a count of one. J is TRBJ2-1 and V is TRBV7-3, with 9 nucleotides matching TRBD1. The CDR3 is 15 amino acids. J was trimmed by 7 bases and V by 5 bases; bases with no gene match: 9. Germline values: CDR1 SGHTA, CDR2 FQGTGA. CDR3: CASSLGTGFMNEQFF. CDR3 bases: TGTGCCAGCAGCCTCGGGACAGGGTTTATGAATGAGCAGTTCTTC.

V gene TRBV24-1 combines with J gene TRBJ1-4; maybe TRBD1 (6 bases). CDR3 length equals 15 residues. Trimming removed 2 bases at V and 2 bases at J, with 8 bases between. CDR1 is KGHDR and CDR2 is SFDVKD in the germline V gene. CDR3 in DNA: TGTGCCACCAGTGATTCAGGGGAGACTAATGAAAAACTGTTTTTT. Its protein is CATSDSGETNEKLFF.